This TCR beta chain was captured in a study of T cell repertoires in cytomegalovirus infection. On the study more broadly: Both CMV infection and a matching HLA type were indicated by public TCR beta signatures.

Regarding this clonotype: Its target is not known.

General observations from the study: CMV-specific HLA-C-restricted TCR beta clonotypes dominated the ex vivo response.

Trimming removed 2 bases from V and 0 bases from J; junction bases left unmatched: 3. The CDR3 is 15 residues long. Germline values: CDR1 SQVTM, CDR2 ANQGSEA. One entry per CDR3 protein, called by TCRdb with MiXCR from the reads. The sample lists approximately 630,000 distinct CDR3 sequences; 24% were seen once. Sequences were obtained from CD8+ T cells from PBMCs. The TCR comes from a human donor in good health (CMV status not recorded). Some clones in this sample may be carry-over from other donors' samples. The chain carries TRBV29-1 and TRBJ2-2; 7 bases map to TRBD1. This CDR3 is CSVEPGGANTGELFF. The CDR3 nucleotides read TGCAGCGTTGAACCAGGGGGTGCGAACACCGGGGAGCTGTTTTTT.